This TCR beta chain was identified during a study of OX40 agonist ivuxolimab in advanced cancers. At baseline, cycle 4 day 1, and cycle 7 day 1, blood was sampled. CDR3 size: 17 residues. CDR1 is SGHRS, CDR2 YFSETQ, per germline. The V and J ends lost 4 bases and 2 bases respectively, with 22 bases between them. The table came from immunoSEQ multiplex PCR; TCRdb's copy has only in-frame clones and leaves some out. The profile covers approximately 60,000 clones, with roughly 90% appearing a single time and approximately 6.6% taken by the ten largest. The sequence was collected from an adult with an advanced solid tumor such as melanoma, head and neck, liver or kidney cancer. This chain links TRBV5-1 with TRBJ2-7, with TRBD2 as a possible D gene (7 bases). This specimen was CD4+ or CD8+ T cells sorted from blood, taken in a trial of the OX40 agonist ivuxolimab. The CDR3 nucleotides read TGCGCCAGCAGCAGCCCTAGGGGGGGGGTGCCCCCCTACGAGCAGTACTTC. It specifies CASSSPRGGVPPYEQYF.